This T cell receptor (beta chain) appears in the sequencing data of a study of vaccination and CD4 T cells after COVID-19. Across the whole study: At a median around 92 days (range 35 to 161) after diagnosis, post-COVID samples were drawn. Stimulation of cells relied on overlapping spike peptides derived from SARS-CoV-2, HCoV-NL63, HCoV-OC43 and HCoV-229E.

Oncomine TCR Beta short-read sequencing was applied to DNA from cultured CD4+ T cells. Cultures of CD4+ T cells served as the source for extracting genomic DNA. Using its own MiXCR run on the PCR reads, TCRdb lists one record per CDR3 protein. The sample has around 20,000 distinct CDR3 sequences; roughly 71% are singletons. Treatment noted: roughly 10-day PBMC culture with coronavirus spike peptide pools or control peptides (ViraFEST assay). Trimming took 2 bases from V and 3 from J; bases not matched to a gene: 5. This CDR3 spans 15 amino acids. Concerning this clonotype itself: No antigen is known for it.

The source of this sequence is a human donor who had recovered from COVID-19. This chain uses TRBV12-3 or TRBV12-4 with TRBJ2-3; 7 positions agree with TRBD2. Material for sequencing was CD4+ T cells from blood, cultured in vitro. CDR3 sequence reads: CASSLTASGTDTQYF. CDR3 in DNA: TGTGCCAGCAGTTTAACGGCTAGCGGAACAGATACGCAGTATTTT.